The clone carrying this T cell receptor (beta chain) is categorized as medium-sized (0.01 to 0.1%). Libraries were prepared by immunoSEQ multiplex PCR; TCRdb keeps only in-frame clonotypes and omits some of them. Of tens of thousands of clones detected, 90% to 95% appear once; the ten largest clones hold around 9.7%. The sample is drawn from a study of blood T cell repertoires in COVID-19. Study-level information: COVID-19 samples from acute and convalescent phases originated in the United States, Italy and Spain. Sources were T cells, B-cell-depleted T cells, or PBMCs; the material itself was cDNA or gDNA.

Trimming took off 0 bases at V and 8 bases at J, with 13 bases between the two ends. The CDR3 consists of 14 residues. Per germline, CDR1 LGHNA and CDR2 YNFKEQ. This chain connects TRBV4-2 to TRBJ1-2; TRBD1 is a possible D gene (5 bases). The receptor was derived from an elderly woman with acute or convalescent COVID-19. Sequenced sample: peripheral blood. This chain's CDR3 is CASSQDRGGAGYTF. DNA of the CDR3: TGTGCCAGCAGCCAAGATCGGGGAGGGGCCGGCTACACCTTC.